This T cell receptor beta chain was identified during a study of PD-1 blockade in classical Hodgkin lymphoma. Study-wide results and caveats: Repertoire differences have undefined causes, possibly disease activity or prior therapy. Those achieving complete response showed baseline diversity like newly diagnosed patients. Unlike CD8+ TCR diversity, which did not rise significantly by C4D1, CD4+ TCR diversity did. Lower baseline TCR diversity was reported for newly diagnosed patients than for healthy donors.

As to time point: cycle 4 day 1 (C4D1), after 6 weeks of nivolumab. Each and every patient relapsed after autologous stem cell transplantation, and patients got differing brentuximab vedotin exposure. As regards this clone: Its cognate antigen is unknown.

The assay was immunoSEQ multiplex PCR, and TCRdb's table has in-frame clones only and misses some. The data hold 75,000 to 100,000 clones, with about 93% observed a single time. Trimming took 1 base from V and 3 from J; bases not matched to a gene: 10. This CDR3 is built from 18 residues. Per germline, CDR1 MNHNS and CDR2 SASEGT. The sequenced sample was peripheral blood mononuclear cells (PBMCs), obtained before the fourth cycle of nivolumab. J is TRBJ2-2 and V is TRBV6-1; 8 bases line up with TRBD2. The TCR was taken from a human donor with classical Hodgkin lymphoma. CDR3 region: CASSEDGGLGDYTGELFF. CDR3 DNA sequence: TGTGCCAGCAGTGAAGATGGGGGACTAGGCGATTACACCGGGGAGCTGTTTTTT.